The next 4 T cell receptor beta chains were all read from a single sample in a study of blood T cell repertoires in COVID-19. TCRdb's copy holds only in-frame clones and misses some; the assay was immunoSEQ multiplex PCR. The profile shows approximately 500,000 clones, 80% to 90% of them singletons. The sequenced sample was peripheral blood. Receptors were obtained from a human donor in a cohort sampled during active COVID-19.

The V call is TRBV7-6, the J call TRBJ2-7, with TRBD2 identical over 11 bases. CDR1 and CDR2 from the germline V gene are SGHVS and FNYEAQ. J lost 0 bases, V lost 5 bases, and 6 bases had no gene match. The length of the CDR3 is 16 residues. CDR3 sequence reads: CASSRTSGPSSYEQYF. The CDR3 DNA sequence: TGTGCCAGCAGCCGGACTAGCGGGCCAAGCTCCTACGAGCAGTACTTC.

CDR3 sequence (DNA): TGTGCCAGCAGTTACTCATGGGGGCTGACCTACGAGCAGTACTTC. Encoded protein: CASSYSWGLTYEQYF. This chain uses TRBV6-5 with TRBJ2-7; the D gene is possibly TRBD1 (6 bases). Germline assignment: CDR1 MNHEY and CDR2 SVGAGI. This CDR3 has 15 amino acids. V was clipped by 0 bases and J by 2 bases, with 11 bases between them.

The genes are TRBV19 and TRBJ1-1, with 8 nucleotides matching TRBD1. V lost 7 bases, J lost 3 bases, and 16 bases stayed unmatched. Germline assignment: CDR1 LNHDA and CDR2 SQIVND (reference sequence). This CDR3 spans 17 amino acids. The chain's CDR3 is CASTLTGTGRFDTEAFF. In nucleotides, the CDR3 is TGTGCCAGTACCCTGACAGGGACAGGAAGGTTCGACACTGAAGCTTTCTTT. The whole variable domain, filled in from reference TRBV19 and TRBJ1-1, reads DGGITQSPKYLFRKEGQNVTLSCEQNLNHDAMYWYRQDPGQGLRLIYYSQIVNDFQKGDIAEGYSVSREKKESFPLTVTSAQKNPTAFYLCASTLTGTGRFDTEAFFGQGTRLTVV.

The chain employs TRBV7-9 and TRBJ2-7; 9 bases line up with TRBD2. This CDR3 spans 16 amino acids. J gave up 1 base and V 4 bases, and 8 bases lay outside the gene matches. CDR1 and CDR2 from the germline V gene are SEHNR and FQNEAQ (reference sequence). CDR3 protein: CASSSFGSGRSYEQYF. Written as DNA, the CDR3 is TGTGCCAGCAGCTCCTTTGGAAGCGGGAGGTCCTACGAGCAGTACTTC.